Each of the 16 T cell receptor beta chains below was sequenced from the same sample in a study of T-cell reconstitution after alpha-beta-depleted transplantation in children. Library preparation (for TCRbeta) was performed with unique molecular identifiers. TCRdb ran MiXCR on the PCR reads and lists one entry per CDR3 protein. The table lists about 200,000 distinct CDR3 sequences, under 8.5% of them singletons, with 5.5% in the top ten. The source was PBMCs, collected before TCRalphabeta/CD19-depleted stem cell transplant. The source of these receptors is a boy between 2 and 10 years old with acute lymphoblastic leukemia, due to receive a stem cell transplant.

In this sample, this clonotype turned up a few times. The rearrangement joins TRBV28 to TRBJ2-7, with 10 positions matching TRBD1. The trim removed 6 bases at V and 2 bases at J, leaving 16 bases unmatched. CDR1 is MDHEN, CDR2 SYDVKM, per germline. The CDR3 contains 18 residues. Written as DNA, the CDR3 is TGTGCCAGCAGCTTCCGAAGCGAGGCGGGGACAGGGGCCTACGAGCAGTACTTC. It specifies CASSFRSEAGTGAYEQYF.

This clonotype has at least ten counts. DNA of the CDR3: TGCAGCGTTAGGACAGTACAAGAGACCCAGTACTTC. It codes for CSVRTVQETQYF. The rearrangement uses TRBV29-1 and TRBJ2-5, with D tentatively TRBD1 (6 bases). CDR3 length equals 12 residues. CDR1 and CDR2 (germline): SQVTM, ANQGSEA. The V gene lost 5 bases and the J gene lost 2 bases, with 9 bases spanning the gap.

The chain employs TRBV7-3 and TRBJ2-3; weak D call: TRBD1 (6 bases). V was pared by 2 bases and J by 2 bases, with 11 bases between. CDR3 length: 15 residues. In germline, CDR1 is SGHTA, CDR2 FQGTGA. As DNA, the CDR3 is TGTGCCAGCAGCTTACTAGGGGGTGACACAGATACGCAGTATTTT. Its protein is CASSLLGGDTDTQYF.

This clonotype was seen many times. The chain recombines TRBV28 with TRBJ1-2; D not certain. CDR1 and CDR2 (germline): MDHEN, SYDVKM. Trimming pared 10 bases from V and 3 bases from J, leaving 9 bases between. The CDR3 runs to 11 residues. The CDR3 region has the DNA TGTGCCACCCAGTCCCACTATGGCTACACCTTC. Residues: CATQSHYGYTF.

The chain joins TRBV11-2 to TRBJ2-1, with D perhaps matching TRBD2 (5 bases). V lost 3 bases and J lost 5, with 8 bases in between. The CDR3 consists of 13 residues. The V gene's germline CDR1 is SGHAT and CDR2 FQNNGV. The CDR3 here is CASSFSENNEQFF. The CDR3 nucleotides read TGTGCCAGCAGCTTTAGCGAAAACAATGAGCAGTTCTTC.

This clonotype was observed at least ten times. The chain couples TRBV7-6 to TRBJ1-6; D is undetermined. V lost 6 bases and J 0 bases, leaving 12 bases between the germline ends. This CDR3 comprises 16 residues. Germline V gene sequence: CDR1 SGHVS, CDR2 FNYEAQ. The CDR3 DNA sequence: TGTGCCAGCAGTCGAAGGGCAGACTCCTATAATTCACCCCTCCACTTT. This codes for CASSRRADSYNSPLHF.

At least ten counts were recorded for this clonotype. This rearrangement joins TRBV29-1 to TRBJ2-1, with TRBD1 matching 7 bases. Trimming removed 3 bases from V and 8 bases from J; junction bases left unmatched: 4. Per the germline V gene, CDR1 is SQVTM and CDR2 is ANQGSEA. This CDR3 spans 12 amino acids. The CDR3 spells CSVETGSDEQFF. As DNA, the CDR3 is TGCAGCGTTGAGACAGGGTCCGATGAGCAGTTCTTC.

The chain combines TRBV21-1 with TRBJ1-2. TRBV21-1 is a documented pseudogene. This CDR3 is 13 amino acids long. DNA of the CDR3: TGTGCCAGCATGCGAGAAGGTCAAACTGGCTACACCTTC. This codes for CASMREGQTGYTF.

Many counts were recorded for this clonotype. The V and J genes are TRBV28 and TRBJ2-5; TRBD2 might be the D (6 bases). CDR3 length: 19 residues. The germline V and J ends were trimmed by 5 bases and 2 bases, with 27 bases remaining between them. Germline V gene data show CDR1 as MDHEN and CDR2 as SYDVKM. CDR3 DNA sequence: TGTGCCAGCAGTACGAGACTAGAAGGCAATCATCCCAGACAAGAGACCCAGTACTTC. It encodes CASSTRLEGNHPRQETQYF.

This clonotype was observed a few times. Written as DNA, the CDR3 is TGTGCCAGCAGTTACTCGAACAGGGGCTTTAACACCGGGGAGCTGTTTTTT. Protein product: CASSYSNRGFNTGELFF. The chain joins TRBV6-5 to TRBJ2-2, with 7 bases identical to TRBD1. The CDR3 loop spans 17 amino acids. Germline CDR1 and CDR2: MNHEY and SVGAGI. With 0 bases clipped from V and 2 bases from J, the junction kept 6 bases outside the gene matches.

The rearrangement joins TRBV20-1 to TRBJ2-3, with 13 bases lining up with TRBD2. In germline, CDR1 is DFQATT, CDR2 SNEGSKA (reference sequence). This CDR3 contains 15 residues. The V segment lost 8 bases and the J segment 2 bases; nucleotides outside the gene matches: 7. CDR3 sequence: CSPHGTSGNTDTQYF. In DNA form, the CDR3 reads TGCAGTCCTCACGGGACTAGCGGGAACACAGATACGCAGTATTTT.

The rearrangement uses TRBV28 and TRBJ1-3; D uncertain. The CDR3 is 16 residues long. V lost 7 bases, J lost 2 bases, and 18 bases lay in between. Germline V gives CDR1 MDHEN, CDR2 SYDVKM. The CDR3, as DNA: TGTGCCAGCAACATAAAATACAGCCGTCCTGGAAACACCATATATTTT. As protein: CASNIKYSRPGNTIYF.

This clonotype was recorded at least ten times. The chain carries TRBV10-3 and TRBJ2-2, with 9 bases lining up with TRBD1. From germline, CDR1 is ENHRY and CDR2 SYGVKD. The CDR3 covers 15 residues. The J segment lost 3 bases and the V segment lost 6 bases, leaving 5 bases of the junction unmatched. This CDR3 reads CAIRDRDRDTGELFF. The CDR3 DNA reads as TGTGCCATCAGGGACCGGGACAGGGACACCGGGGAGCTGTTTTTT.

This clonotype was recorded a few times. The genes are TRBV27 and TRBJ2-3, with D tentatively TRBD1 or TRBD2 (5 bases each). V was pared by 4 bases and J by 2 bases, with 16 bases between. Germline V gene sequence: CDR1 MNHEY, CDR2 SMNVEV (reference sequence). This CDR3 contains 16 residues. The CDR3 protein is CASSSTSGGHTDTQYF. DNA of the CDR3: TGTGCCAGCAGTTCCACCAGCGGAGGACACACAGATACGCAGTATTTT.

This chain joins TRBV28 and TRBJ1-1; 7 bases agree with TRBD1. This CDR3 region has 15 residues. V lost 5 bases to trimming and J lost 5 bases; unmatched junction nucleotides: 11. Germline CDR1 reads MDHEN; CDR2 reads SYDVKM. The CDR3 region is CASSTLEGAGTEAFF. The CDR3 DNA reads TGTGCCAGCAGTACTCTGGAGGGGGCAGGAACTGAAGCTTTCTTT.

The count of this clonotype is one. J is TRBJ2-1 and V is TRBV7-2, with TRBD1 matching 11 bases. The junction had 4 bases not matched to a gene; V was cut back by 7 bases and J by 5 bases. The CDR3 sequence is 14 residues long. CDR1 is SGHTA and CDR2 is FQGNSA in the germline V gene. The CDR3: CASIRDRGDNEQFF. CDR3 sequence (DNA): TGTGCCAGCATACGGGACAGGGGGGACAATGAGCAGTTCTTC.